This T cell receptor beta chain came from a study of metastatic and nonmetastatic thyroid tumors (TCRdb year 2020). General notes on the study: Repertoires from peripheral blood and from tumor or nodule tissue samples of malignant and benign thyroid patients were compared. Overall results and qualifications from the work: In both blood and tumor samples, malignant tumors were reported to have significantly higher TCR beta diversity than benign nodules.

The junction shows trimming of 5 bases on V and 5 bases on J, plus 10 bases between the germline ends. The CDR3 starts with the cysteine, ends with the phenylalanine, and has 14 residues. The DNA shown is the 42-base CDR3, in frame from base 1. Based on the germline V gene, the CDR1 and CDR2 sequences are SGHNT and YENEEA. This clone was observed at least ten times. The antigen this receptor binds is unknown. No base quality values were provided; no much bigger clone lies one nucleotide off. No treatment had been received by any patient before thyroid surgery. The study retrospectively analysed patient clinical samples collected from the early 2010s to the late 2010s using T-cell receptor beta sequencing. Libraries came from PCR. Sequencing relied on an Illumina HiSeq 4000. High-throughput sequencing was used to profile the TCR beta-chain CDR3 region of each patient. Per the source publication's procedure: A classifier to discriminate distant-metastatic papillary thyroid cancer patients was built from CDR3 differences across clinicopathological groups. Repertoire diversity was assessed with the Shannon index, and tumor-blood repertoire similarity with the Morisita-Horn index. TCRdb reran the public reads through fastp at Q25 and MiXCR, keeping productive beta chains. The V and J calls follow TCRdb's processing rather than the paper's. The sample has 25,000 to 35,000 clones on record, 10% to 11% of them singletons. The ten largest account for about a sixth of the sample.

This TCR was recovered from a female donor with papillary thyroid cancer or a benign thyroid nodule (not recorded which). Some clones in this sample may be carry-over from other donors' samples. The rearranged segments are TRBV11-3 and TRBJ1-6, with TRBD1 perhaps the D gene, on 6 matching bases. Sequenced material: blood. The DNA sequence is as follows: TGTGCCAGCAGCGCCGACAGGAATAATTCACCCCTCCACTTT. This yields the protein CASSADRNNSPLHF.